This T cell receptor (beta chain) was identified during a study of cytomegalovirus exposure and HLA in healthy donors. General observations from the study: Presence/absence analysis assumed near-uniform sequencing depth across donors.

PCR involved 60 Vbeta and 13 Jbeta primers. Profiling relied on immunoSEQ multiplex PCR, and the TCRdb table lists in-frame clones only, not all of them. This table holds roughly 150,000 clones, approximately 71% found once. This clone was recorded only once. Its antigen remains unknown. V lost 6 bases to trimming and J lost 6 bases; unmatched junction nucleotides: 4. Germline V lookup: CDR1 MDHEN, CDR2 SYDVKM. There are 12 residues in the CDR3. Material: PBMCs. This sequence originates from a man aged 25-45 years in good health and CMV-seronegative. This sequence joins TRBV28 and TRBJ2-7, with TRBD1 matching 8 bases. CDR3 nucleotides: TGTGCCAGCAGCCTGGACAGGGCCGAGCAGTACTTC. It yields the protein CASSLDRAEQYF.